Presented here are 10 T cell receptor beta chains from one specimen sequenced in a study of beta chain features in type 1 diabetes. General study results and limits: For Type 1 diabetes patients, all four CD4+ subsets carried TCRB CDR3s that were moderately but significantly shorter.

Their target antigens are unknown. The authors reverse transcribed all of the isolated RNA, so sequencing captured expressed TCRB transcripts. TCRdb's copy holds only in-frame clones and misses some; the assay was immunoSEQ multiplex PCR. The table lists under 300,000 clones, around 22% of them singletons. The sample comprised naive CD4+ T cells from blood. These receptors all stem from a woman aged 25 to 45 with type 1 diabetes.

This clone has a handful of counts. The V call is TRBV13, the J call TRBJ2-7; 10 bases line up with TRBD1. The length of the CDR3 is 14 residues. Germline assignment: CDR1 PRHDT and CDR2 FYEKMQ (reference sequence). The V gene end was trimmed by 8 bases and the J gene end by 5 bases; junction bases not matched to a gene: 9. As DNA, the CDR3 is TGTGCCAGCCAACGAGGGGGACAGGGGAACGAGCAGTACTTC. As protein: CASQRGGQGNEQYF.

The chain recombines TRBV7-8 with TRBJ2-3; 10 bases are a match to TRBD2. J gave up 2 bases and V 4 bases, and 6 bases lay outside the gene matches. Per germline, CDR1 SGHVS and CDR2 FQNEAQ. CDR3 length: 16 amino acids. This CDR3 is CASSSRTSGTTDTQYF. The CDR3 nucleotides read TGTGCCAGCAGCTCTAGGACTAGCGGAACCACAGATACGCAGTATTTT.

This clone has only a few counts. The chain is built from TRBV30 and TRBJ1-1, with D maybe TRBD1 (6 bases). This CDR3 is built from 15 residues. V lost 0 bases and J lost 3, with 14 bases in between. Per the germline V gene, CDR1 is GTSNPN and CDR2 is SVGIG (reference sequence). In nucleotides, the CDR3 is TGTGCCTGGAGTGTTACTCGGCAGGGGTACACTGAAGCTTTCTTT. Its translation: CAWSVTRQGYTEAFF.

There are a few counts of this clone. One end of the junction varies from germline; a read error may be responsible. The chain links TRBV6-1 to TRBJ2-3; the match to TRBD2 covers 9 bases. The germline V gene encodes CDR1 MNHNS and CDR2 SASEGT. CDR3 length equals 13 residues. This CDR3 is CAGGLSSTDTQYF. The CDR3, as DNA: TGCGCGGGGGGGCTTTCGAGCACAGATACGCAGTATTTT.

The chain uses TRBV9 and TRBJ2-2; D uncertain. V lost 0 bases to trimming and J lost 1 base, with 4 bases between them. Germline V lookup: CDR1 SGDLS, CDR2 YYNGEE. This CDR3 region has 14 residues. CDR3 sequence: CASSVDQNTGELFF. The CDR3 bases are TGTGCCAGCAGCGTAGATCAGAACACCGGGGAGCTGTTTTTT.

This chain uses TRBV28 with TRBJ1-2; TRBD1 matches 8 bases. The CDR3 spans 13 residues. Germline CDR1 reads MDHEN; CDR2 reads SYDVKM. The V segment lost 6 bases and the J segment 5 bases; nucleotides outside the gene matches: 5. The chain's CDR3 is CASRSGQVYGYTF. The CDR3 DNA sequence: TGTGCCAGCAGATCGGGACAGGTTTATGGCTACACCTTC.

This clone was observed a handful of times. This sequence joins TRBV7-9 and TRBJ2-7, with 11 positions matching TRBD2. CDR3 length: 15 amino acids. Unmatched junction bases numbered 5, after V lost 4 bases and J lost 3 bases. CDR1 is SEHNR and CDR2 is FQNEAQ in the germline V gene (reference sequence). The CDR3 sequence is CASSSGLAEFYEQYF. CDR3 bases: TGTGCCAGCAGCTCGGGACTAGCGGAATTCTACGAGCAGTACTTC.

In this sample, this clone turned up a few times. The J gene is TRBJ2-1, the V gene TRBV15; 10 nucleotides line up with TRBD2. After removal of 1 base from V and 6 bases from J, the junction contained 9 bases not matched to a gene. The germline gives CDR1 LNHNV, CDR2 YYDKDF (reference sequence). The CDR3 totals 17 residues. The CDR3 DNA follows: TGTGCCACCAGCAGAGCCTTAACTAGCGGGACACCCAATGAGCAGTTCTTC. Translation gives CATSRALTSGTPNEQFF.

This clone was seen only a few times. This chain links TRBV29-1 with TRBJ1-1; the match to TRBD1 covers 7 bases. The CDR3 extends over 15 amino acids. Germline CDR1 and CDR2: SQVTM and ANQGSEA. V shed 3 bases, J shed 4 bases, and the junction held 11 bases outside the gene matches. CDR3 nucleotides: TGCAGCGTTGAGGTGGGACAGATTACCGCCACTGAAGCTTTCTTT. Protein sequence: CSVEVGQITATEAFF.

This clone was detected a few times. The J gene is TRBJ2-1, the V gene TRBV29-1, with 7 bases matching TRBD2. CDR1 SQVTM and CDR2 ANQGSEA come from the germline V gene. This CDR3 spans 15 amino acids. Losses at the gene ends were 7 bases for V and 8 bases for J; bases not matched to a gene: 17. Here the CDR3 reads CSAASSSGTTDEQFF. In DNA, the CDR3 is TGCAGCGCTGCCTCGTCGAGCGGGACTACGGATGAGCAGTTCTTC.